This T cell receptor beta chain is from a study of cytotoxic CD8 clonotypes in ibrutinib-treated CLL. The table came from immunoSEQ multiplex PCR; TCRdb's copy has only in-frame clones and leaves some out. The sample lists over 200,000 clones, 70% occurring once. This clone was found a few times. This clonotype originated in a human donor with chronic lymphocytic leukemia. The specimen comprised PBMCs, sampled after 12 months of ibrutinib treatment.

The chain's CDR3 is CASSQLQGSLNEQYF. For the CDR3, the DNA is TGCGCCAGCAGCCAGTTGCAGGGTTCGTTAAACGAGCAGTACTTC. The genes are TRBV4-3 and TRBJ2-7; D is possibly TRBD1 (5 bases). In germline, CDR1 is LGHNA, CDR2 YSLEER. The CDR3 covers 15 residues. With 3 bases removed from V and 5 bases from J, the gap between germline ends came to 17 bases.